What follows are 16 T cell receptor beta chains derived from one specimen sequenced in a study of T cell repertoires in aging, cancer and after chemotherapy. Peripheral blood genomic DNA, not sorted cells or RNA, was the template. Multiplex touch-down PCR with TRB-A/B primers amplified rearranged V-D-J TRB sequences. TCRdb reprocessed the multiplex PCR reads with MiXCR, giving one entry per CDR3 protein. The sample contains fewer than 10,000 distinct CDR3 sequences, 30% to 35% of which appear only once. Sample: blood. Receptors were obtained from a human donor in good health.

The CDR3 reads CASSYSTGRKEEQYF. The CDR3 coding sequence is TGTGCCAGCAGTTACTCGACAGGGCGGAAGGAAGAGCAGTACTTC. The chain couples TRBV6-2 or TRBV6-3 to TRBJ2-7, with TRBD1 identical over 7 bases. Germline values: CDR1 MNHEY, CDR2 SVGEGT. The CDR3 has 15 residues. The trim removed 0 bases at V and 7 bases at J, leaving 9 bases unmatched.

The sample holds a few counts of this clonotype. J is TRBJ1-2 and V is TRBV28; D not certain. Per the germline V gene, CDR1 is MDHEN and CDR2 is SYDVKM. The ends were cut back, 2 bases at V and 3 bases at J, with 10 bases in the middle. This CDR3 region has 14 residues. CDR3 sequence: CASSLDLSDYGYTF. The CDR3 region has the DNA TGTGCCAGCAGTTTAGATCTGAGCGACTATGGCTACACCTTC.

The count of this clonotype is one. The J gene is TRBJ1-1, the V gene TRBV11-3; 12 bases fit TRBD1. Germline trimming cut 8 bases from V and 5 bases from J; bases unmatched to any gene: 9. The CDR3 is 15 amino acids. Per the germline V gene, CDR1 is SGHNT and CDR2 is YENEEA. The CDR3 coding sequence is TGTGCCAGCGGACCGGGACAGGGGGCTAAGACTGAAGCTTTCTTT. It is translated as CASGPGQGAKTEAFF.

The chain employs TRBV6-5 and TRBJ2-1; 8 bases fit TRBD1. This CDR3 spans 16 amino acids. Germline V gene data show CDR1 as MNHEY and CDR2 as SVGAGI. Trimming at V came to 6 bases and at J to 3 bases, leaving 10 bases not matched to a gene. The CDR3 here is CASSEPRDRHYNEQFF. CDR3 nucleotide sequence: TGTGCCAGCAGCGAACCCCGGGACAGGCACTACAATGAGCAGTTCTTC.

The genes are TRBV6-2 or TRBV6-3 and TRBJ2-1; D could derive from TRBD1 or TRBD2 (6 bases each). The CDR3 consists of 16 residues. The germline gives CDR1 MNHEY, CDR2 SVGEGT. V was cut by 5 bases and J by 8 bases, with 22 bases left in between. The CDR3 sequence: CASSKLNSPEGDEQFF. The CDR3 DNA sequence: TGTGCCAGCAGTAAGCTGAATAGCCCGGAGGGGGATGAGCAGTTCTTC.

The rearrangement joins TRBV5-6 to TRBJ1-3; D call uncertain. This CDR3 comprises 16 residues. The germline V gene encodes CDR1 SGHDT and CDR2 YYEEEE. The ends were cut back, 2 bases at V and 4 bases at J, with 16 bases in the middle. The CDR3 sequence is CASSLAVGGSGNTIYF. The CDR3 bases are TGTGCCAGCAGCTTAGCTGTAGGCGGTTCCGGAAACACCATATATTTT.

J is TRBJ2-1 and V is TRBV19, with 7 bases aligning to TRBD1. Germline V gives CDR1 LNHDA, CDR2 SQIVND (reference sequence). The CDR3 runs to 16 residues. V trimming: 4 bases; J trimming: 8 bases; junction bases outside the gene matches: 14. CDR3 in DNA: TGTGCCAGTAGTACTTCGACAGGGAGATTATGGCATGAGCAGTTCTTC. Protein: CASSTSTGRLWHEQFF.

This clonotype is judged medium-sized (0.01 to 0.1%). CDR3 coding DNA: TGTGCCAGCAGCTTAGATCCGGATACGCAGTATTTT. Its protein is CASSLDPDTQYF. The chain employs TRBV11-3 and TRBJ2-3; D unclear. Germline V gene lookup returns CDR1 SGHNT and CDR2 YENEEA. The CDR3 sequence is 12 residues long. The V end was cut by 0 bases, the J end by 6 bases, with 4 bases between.

The chain is built from TRBV20-1 and TRBJ2-7; 8 positions agree with TRBD2. This CDR3 comprises 14 residues. Germline V gene data show CDR1 as DFQATT and CDR2 as SNEGSKA (reference sequence). DNA for the CDR3: TGCAGCACAGAGAAAGCGGGAGAAGGGTACGAGCAGTACTTC. It yields the protein CSTEKAGEGYEQYF.

This clonotype was seen a few times. V gene TRBV19 combines with J gene TRBJ1-1; D gene unclear. The germline V gene has CDR1 LNHDA and CDR2 SQIVND (reference sequence). This CDR3 contains 13 residues. V lost 5 bases to trimming and J lost 5 bases, with 12 bases between them. The CDR3 sequence: CASSPRGETEAFF. The CDR3 DNA follows: TGTGCCAGTAGTCCCCGGGGAGAGACTGAAGCTTTCTTT.

This clonotype was found a few times. The J gene is TRBJ2-3, the V gene TRBV27; 12 bases are shared with TRBD2. The V gene's germline CDR1 is MNHEY and CDR2 SMNVEV (reference sequence). The CDR3 is 17 residues long. V lost 10 bases to trimming and J lost 0 bases; unmatched junction nucleotides: 11. The CDR3 DNA follows: TGTGCCACCCTCTCTAGCGGGGGGGGACTTAGCACAGATACGCAGTATTTT. Translation gives CATLSSGGGLSTDTQYF.

The chain recombines TRBV6-2 or TRBV6-3 with TRBJ2-7; a possible D gene is TRBD1 (5 bases). CDR1 and CDR2 from the germline V gene are MNHEY and SVGEGT. This CDR3 has 15 residues. Trimming cost V 0 bases and J 1 base, with 10 bases left between them. The CDR3 nucleotides read TGTGCCAGCAGTTACTCCCAGGGAAGGTCCTACGAGCAGTACTTC. Translation: CASSYSQGRSYEQYF.

In this sample, this clonotype turned up a few times. The V call is TRBV12-3 or TRBV12-4, the J call TRBJ1-1; perhaps TRBD1 as D (6 bases). The CDR3 covers 14 residues. Trimming stripped 3 bases from V and 7 bases from J, with 15 bases between. CDR3 residues: CASSFRHRELEAFF. The CDR3 bases are TGTGCCAGCAGTTTTCGGCACAGGGAGCTTGAAGCTTTCTTT.

The V gene is TRBV5-1, the J gene TRBJ2-1; D remains ambiguous. Germline loops: CDR1 SGHRS, CDR2 YFSETQ. V was pared by 0 bases and J by 3 bases, with 10 bases between. The CDR3 consists of 15 residues. For the CDR3, the DNA is TGCGCCAGCAGCTTGGGCCAGACCTACTACAATGAGCAGTTCTTC. It translates to CASSLGQTYYNEQFF.

This chain joins TRBV27 and TRBJ1-6; D remains ambiguous. The CDR3 runs to 15 residues. CDR1 and CDR2 from the germline V gene are MNHEY and SMNVEV (reference sequence). Trimming took 3 bases from V and 4 from J, leaving 10 bases between them. The CDR3 spells CASSFLGPYNSPLHF. The CDR3 DNA reads as TGTGCCAGCAGTTTTTTAGGGCCGTATAATTCACCCCTCCACTTT.

In this sample, this clonotype turned up a few times. As DNA, the CDR3 is TGTGCCAGCGGCGTGAGGAATGAAAAACTGTTTTTT. This translates into CASGVRNEKLFF. The J gene is TRBJ1-4, the V gene TRBV5-6; D gene uncertain. The CDR3 totals 12 residues. With 7 bases removed from V and 5 bases from J, the gap between germline ends came to 9 bases. CDR1 is SGHDT, CDR2 YYEEEE, per germline.